Sequencing of this T cell receptor (beta chain) was carried out in a study of T cells in Graves' hyperthyroidism and ophthalmopathy. Whole-study findings and limits: Within blood appeared most thyroid clonotypes that had expanded above 0.001.

In regard to this clonotype: What it recognizes is unknown.

Orbital computed tomography and thyroid ultrasound, together with serum TRAb and thyroxine and clinical symptoms, were used for diagnoses. CDR1 and CDR2 from the germline V gene are MGHDK and SYGVNS. The CDR3 contains 19 residues. The ends lost 5 bases at V and 5 bases at J; junction bases unmatched: 16. TCR beta CDR3 sequences were amplified from RNA transcripts. First-round RT-PCR of the TCR CDR3 relied on the HTBI primer set. TCRdb re-called the multiplex PCR reads through MiXCR, storing one row per CDR3 protein. Of 300,000 or so distinct CDR3 sequences in the sample, about 18% were seen once. The rearrangement joins TRBV25-1 to TRBJ2-1; 12 bases line up with TRBD2. The sample was blood. The receptor was isolated from a woman in her sixties with Graves' ophthalmopathy. CDR3 region: CASSTPLAGGQVGDNEQFF. In nucleotides, the CDR3 is TGTGCCAGCAGTACACCGCTAGCGGGGGGGCAGGTCGGCGACAATGAGCAGTTCTTC.